This T cell receptor (beta chain) originates from a study of shared T cell receptors in the human thymus. V shed 6 bases and J shed 0 bases, with 12 bases lying between them. CDR3 length: 14 amino acids. The V gene's germline CDR1 is MNHEY and CDR2 SMNVEV (reference sequence). TCRdb keeps only in-frame clones here, not all; method: immunoSEQ multiplex PCR. The repertoire holds approximately 490,000 clones, with 70% to 80% as singletons. The same data also went into a second study, on human thymus T cells.

This TCR was sampled from a boy under two years old with a congenital heart defect. Material: thymocytes. The V gene is TRBV27, the J gene TRBJ2-7; D might be TRBD2 (6 bases). CDR3 in DNA: TGTGCCAGCAGCCTCGGACTAAACTCCTACGAGCAGTACTTC. It codes for CASSLGLNSYEQYF.